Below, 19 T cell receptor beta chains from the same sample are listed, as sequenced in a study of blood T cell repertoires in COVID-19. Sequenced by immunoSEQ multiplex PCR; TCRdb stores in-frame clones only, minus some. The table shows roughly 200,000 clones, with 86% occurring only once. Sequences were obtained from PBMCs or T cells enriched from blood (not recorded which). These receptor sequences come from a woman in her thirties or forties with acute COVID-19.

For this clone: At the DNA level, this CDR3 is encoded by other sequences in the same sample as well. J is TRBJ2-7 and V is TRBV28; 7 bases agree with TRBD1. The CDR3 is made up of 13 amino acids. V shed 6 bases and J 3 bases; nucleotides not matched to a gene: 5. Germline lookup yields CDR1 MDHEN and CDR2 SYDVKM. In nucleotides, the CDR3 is TGTGCCAGCAGCTCACAGGGGTTCTACGAGCAGTACTTC. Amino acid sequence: CASSSQGFYEQYF.

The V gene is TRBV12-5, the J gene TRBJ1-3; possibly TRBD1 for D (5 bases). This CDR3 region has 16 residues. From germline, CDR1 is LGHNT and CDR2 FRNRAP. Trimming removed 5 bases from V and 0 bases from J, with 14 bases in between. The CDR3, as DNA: TGTGCTAGTGGTCTGGACACCCGGAGCTCTGGAAACACCATATATTTT. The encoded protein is CASGLDTRSSGNTIYF.

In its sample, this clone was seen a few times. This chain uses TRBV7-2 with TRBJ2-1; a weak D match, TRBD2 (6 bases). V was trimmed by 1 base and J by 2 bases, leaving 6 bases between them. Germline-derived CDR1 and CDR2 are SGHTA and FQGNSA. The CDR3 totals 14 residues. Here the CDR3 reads CASSLGLAYNEQFF. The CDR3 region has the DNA TGTGCCAGCAGCTTAGGACTAGCCTACAATGAGCAGTTCTTC. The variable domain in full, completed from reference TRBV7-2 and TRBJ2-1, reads GAGVSQSPSNKVTEKGKDVELRCDPISGHTALYWYRQSLGQGLEFLIYFQGNSAPDKSGLPSDRFSAERTGGSVSTLTIQRTQQEDSAVYLCASSLGLAYNEQFFGPGTRLTVL.

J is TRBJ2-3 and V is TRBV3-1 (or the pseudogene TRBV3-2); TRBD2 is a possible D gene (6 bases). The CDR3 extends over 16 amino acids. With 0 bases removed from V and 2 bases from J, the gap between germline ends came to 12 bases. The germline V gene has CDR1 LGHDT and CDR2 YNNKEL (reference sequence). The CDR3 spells CASSQETSDYTDTQYF. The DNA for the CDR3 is TGTGCCAGCAGCCAAGAGACGTCGGACTACACAGATACGCAGTATTTT.

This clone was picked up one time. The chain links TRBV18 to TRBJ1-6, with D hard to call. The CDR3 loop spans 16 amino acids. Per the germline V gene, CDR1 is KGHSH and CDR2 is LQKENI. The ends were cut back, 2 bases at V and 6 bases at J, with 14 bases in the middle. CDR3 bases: TGTGCCAGCTCACCAAATCACGGGATAGTTAATTCACCCCTCCACTTT. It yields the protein CASSPNHGIVNSPLHF.

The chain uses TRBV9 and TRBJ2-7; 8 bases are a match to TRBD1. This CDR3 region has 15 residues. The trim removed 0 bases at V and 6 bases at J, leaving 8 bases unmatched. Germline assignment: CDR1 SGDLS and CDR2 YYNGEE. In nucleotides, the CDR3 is TGTGCCAGCAGCGTAGAAGGTCAGGGGGCCGGCGAGCAGTACTTC. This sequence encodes CASSVEGQGAGEQYF.

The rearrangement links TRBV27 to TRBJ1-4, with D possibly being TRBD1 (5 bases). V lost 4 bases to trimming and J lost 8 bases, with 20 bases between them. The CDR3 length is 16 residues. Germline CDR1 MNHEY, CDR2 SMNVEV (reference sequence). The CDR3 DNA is TGTGCCAGCAGTTCGATTGTTCAGGGAGGTCGGGAAAAACTGTTTTTT. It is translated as CASSSIVQGGREKLFF.

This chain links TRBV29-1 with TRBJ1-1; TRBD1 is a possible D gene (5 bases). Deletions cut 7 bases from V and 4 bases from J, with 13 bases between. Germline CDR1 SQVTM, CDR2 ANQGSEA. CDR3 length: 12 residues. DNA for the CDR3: TGCAGCGCCGACAGTCAGGGCACTGAAGCTTTCTTT. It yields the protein CSADSQGTEAFF.

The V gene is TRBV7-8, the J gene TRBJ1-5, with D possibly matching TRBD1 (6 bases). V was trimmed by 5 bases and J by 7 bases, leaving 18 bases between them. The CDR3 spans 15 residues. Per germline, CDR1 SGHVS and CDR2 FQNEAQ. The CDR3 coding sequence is TGTGCCAGCAGCCGCAACAGGGATGTGGGCCAGCCCCAGCATTTT. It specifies CASSRNRDVGQPQHF.

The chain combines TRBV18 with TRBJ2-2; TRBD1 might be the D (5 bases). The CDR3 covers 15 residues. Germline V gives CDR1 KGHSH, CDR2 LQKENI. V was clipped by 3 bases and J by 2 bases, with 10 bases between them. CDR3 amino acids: CASSPRQSNTGELFF. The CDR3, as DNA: TGTGCCAGCTCACCGAGACAGTCAAACACCGGGGAGCTGTTTTTT.

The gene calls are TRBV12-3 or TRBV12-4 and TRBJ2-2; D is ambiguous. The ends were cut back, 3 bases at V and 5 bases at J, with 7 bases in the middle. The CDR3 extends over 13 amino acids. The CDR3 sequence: CASSFGGTGELFF. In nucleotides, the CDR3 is TGTGCCAGCAGTTTCGGCGGAACCGGGGAGCTGTTTTTT.

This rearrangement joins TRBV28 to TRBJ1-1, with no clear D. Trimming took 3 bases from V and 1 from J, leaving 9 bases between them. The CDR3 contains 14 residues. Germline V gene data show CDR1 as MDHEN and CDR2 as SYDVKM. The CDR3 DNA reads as TGTGCCAGCAGTTTCCCCGGGTCGAACACTGAAGCTTTCTTT. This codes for CASSFPGSNTEAFF.

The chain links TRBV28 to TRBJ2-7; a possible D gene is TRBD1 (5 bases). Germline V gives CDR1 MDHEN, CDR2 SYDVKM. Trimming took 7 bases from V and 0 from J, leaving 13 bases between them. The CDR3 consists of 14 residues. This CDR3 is CASIPTVSSYEQYF. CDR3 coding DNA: TGTGCCAGCATCCCGACAGTGAGCTCCTACGAGCAGTACTTC.

CDR3 bases: TGTGCCAGCAGTAGAAAGGGACTAGCGGGAGTAGAGACCCAGTACTTC. Its protein is CASSRKGLAGVETQYF. V gene TRBV27 combines with J gene TRBJ2-5; 14 nucleotides align to TRBD2. The CDR3 has 16 amino acids. J was trimmed by 4 bases and V by 5 bases; bases with no gene match: 6. The V gene's germline CDR1 is MNHEY and CDR2 SMNVEV (reference sequence).

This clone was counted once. In nucleotides, the CDR3 is TGTGCCAGCAGTTTATCAGGGAATGGTGAAGCTTTCTTT. This sequence encodes CASSLSGNGEAFF. The rearrangement links TRBV28 to TRBJ1-1; D might be TRBD1 (5 bases). The CDR3 is 13 residues long. V shed 1 base and J shed 7 bases, with 10 bases lying between them. CDR1 is MDHEN and CDR2 is SYDVKM in the germline V gene. The full variable domain, rest sourced from reference TRBV28 and TRBJ1-1, is DVKVTQSSRYLVKRTGEKVFLECVQDMDHENMFWYRQDPGLGLRLIYFSYDVKMKEKGDIPEGYSVSREKKERFSLILESASTNQTSMYLCASSLSGNGEAFFGQGTRLTVV.

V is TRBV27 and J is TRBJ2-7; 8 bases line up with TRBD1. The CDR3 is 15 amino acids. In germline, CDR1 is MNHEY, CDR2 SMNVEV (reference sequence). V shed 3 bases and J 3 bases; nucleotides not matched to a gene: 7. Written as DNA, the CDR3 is TGTGCCAGCAGTTTCGGACAGGGTTTTGACTACGAGCAGTACTTC. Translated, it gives CASSFGQGFDYEQYF.

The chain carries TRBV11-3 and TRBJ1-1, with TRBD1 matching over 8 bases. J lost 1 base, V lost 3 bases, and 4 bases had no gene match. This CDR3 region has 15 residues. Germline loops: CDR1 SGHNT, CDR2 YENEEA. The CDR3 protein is CASSFSGQGNTEAFF. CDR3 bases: TGTGCCAGCAGCTTTTCCGGACAGGGGAACACTGAAGCTTTCTTT.

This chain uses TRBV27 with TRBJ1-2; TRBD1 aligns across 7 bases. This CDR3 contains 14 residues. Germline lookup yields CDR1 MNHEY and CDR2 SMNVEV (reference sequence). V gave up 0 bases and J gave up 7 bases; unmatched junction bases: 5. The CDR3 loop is CASSLSPGQFGYTF. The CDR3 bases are TGTGCCAGCAGTTTATCACCGGGACAGTTTGGCTACACCTTC.

CDR3 residues: CASRATGGSFSQPQHF. CDR3 DNA sequence: TGTGCCAGCAGGGCGACAGGGGGCAGTTTTAGCCAGCCCCAGCATTTT. This chain links TRBV27 with TRBJ1-5, with 10 nucleotides matching TRBD1. Germline V CDR1 and CDR2: MNHEY, SMNVEV (reference sequence). V was clipped by 6 bases and J by 7 bases; unmatched bases: 12. The CDR3 length is 16 residues.